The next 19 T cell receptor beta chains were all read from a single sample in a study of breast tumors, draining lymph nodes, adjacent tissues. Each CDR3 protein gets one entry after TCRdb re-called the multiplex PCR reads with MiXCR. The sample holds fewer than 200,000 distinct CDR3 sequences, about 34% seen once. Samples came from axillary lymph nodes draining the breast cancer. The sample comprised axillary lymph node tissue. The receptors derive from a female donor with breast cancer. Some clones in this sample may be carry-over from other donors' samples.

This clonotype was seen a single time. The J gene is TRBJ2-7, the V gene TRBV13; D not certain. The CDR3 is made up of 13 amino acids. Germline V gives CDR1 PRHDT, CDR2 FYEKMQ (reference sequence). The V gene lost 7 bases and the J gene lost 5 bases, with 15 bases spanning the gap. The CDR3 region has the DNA TGTGCCAGCATCGAACTTCCAGGCCACGAGCAGTACTTC. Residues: CASIELPGHEQYF.

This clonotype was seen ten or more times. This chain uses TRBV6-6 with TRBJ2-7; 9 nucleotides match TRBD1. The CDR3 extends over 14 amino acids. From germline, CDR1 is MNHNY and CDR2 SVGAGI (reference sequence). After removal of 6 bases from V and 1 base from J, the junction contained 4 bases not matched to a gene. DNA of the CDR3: TGTGCCAGCAGAAAAGGACAGGGGTCCTACGAGCAGTACTTC. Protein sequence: CASRKGQGSYEQYF.

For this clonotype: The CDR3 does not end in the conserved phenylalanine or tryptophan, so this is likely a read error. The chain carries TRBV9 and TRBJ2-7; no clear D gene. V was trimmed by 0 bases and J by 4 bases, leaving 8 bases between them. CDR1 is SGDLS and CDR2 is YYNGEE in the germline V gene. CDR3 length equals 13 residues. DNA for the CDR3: TGTGCCAGCAGCGTAGGCATGGGATACGAGCAGTACTAC. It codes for CASSVGMGYEQYY.

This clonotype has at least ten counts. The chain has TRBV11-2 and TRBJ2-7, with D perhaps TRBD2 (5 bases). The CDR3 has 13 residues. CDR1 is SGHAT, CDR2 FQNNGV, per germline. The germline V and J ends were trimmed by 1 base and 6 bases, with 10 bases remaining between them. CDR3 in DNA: TGTGCCAGCAGCTTAGCGGGGTTCTCCGAGCAGTACTTC. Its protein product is CASSLAGFSEQYF.

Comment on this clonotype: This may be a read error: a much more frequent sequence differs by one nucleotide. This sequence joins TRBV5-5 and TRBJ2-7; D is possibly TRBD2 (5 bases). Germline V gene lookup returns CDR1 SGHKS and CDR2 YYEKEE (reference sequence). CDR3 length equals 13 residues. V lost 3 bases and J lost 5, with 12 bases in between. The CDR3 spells CASSWRFANEQYF. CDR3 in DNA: TGTGCCAGCAGCTGGAGGTTTGCCAACGAGCAGTACTTC.

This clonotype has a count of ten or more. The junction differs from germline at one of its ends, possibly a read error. The CDR3 is CASSISSADTQYF. In nucleotides, the CDR3 is TGTGCTAGCAGCATTAGCTCCGCAGATACGCAGTATTTT. The chain couples TRBV7-7 to TRBJ2-3; D is undetermined. Germline CDR1 and CDR2: SSHAT and FNYEAQ (reference sequence). This CDR3 has 13 residues.

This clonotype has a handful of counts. CDR3 in amino acids: CASSLAPSGSYDEQFF. CDR3 sequence (DNA): TGTGCCAGCAGTTTGGCGCCCAGCGGGAGCTATGATGAGCAGTTCTTC. The V and J genes are TRBV28 and TRBJ2-1, with 8 bases fitting TRBD2. Germline V lookup: CDR1 MDHEN, CDR2 SYDVKM. The CDR3 sequence is 16 residues long. Trimming took 3 bases from V and 8 from J; bases not matched to a gene: 12.

As DNA, the CDR3 is TGTGCCAGCAGCTTAGATGCGGGAGACCGAGATTCACCCCTCCACTTT. As protein: CASSLDAGDRDSPLHF. This chain joins TRBV11-3 and TRBJ1-6; D gene unclear. V gave up 0 bases and J gave up 8 bases, with 14 bases separating them. There are 16 residues in the CDR3. The germline gives CDR1 SGHNT, CDR2 YENEEA.

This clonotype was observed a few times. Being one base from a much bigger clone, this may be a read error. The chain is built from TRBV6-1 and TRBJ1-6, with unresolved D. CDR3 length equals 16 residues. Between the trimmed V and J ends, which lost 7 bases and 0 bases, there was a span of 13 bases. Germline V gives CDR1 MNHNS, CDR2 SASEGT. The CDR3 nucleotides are TGTGCCAGCACTTCTGCAGTACGCTCCTATAATTCACCCCTCCACTTT. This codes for CASTSAVRSYNSPLHF.

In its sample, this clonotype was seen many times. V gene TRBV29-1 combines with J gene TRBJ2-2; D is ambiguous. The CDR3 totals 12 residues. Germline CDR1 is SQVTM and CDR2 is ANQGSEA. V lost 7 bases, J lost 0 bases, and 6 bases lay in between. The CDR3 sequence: CSGGTNTGELFF. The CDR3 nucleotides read TGCAGCGGGGGTACGAACACCGGGGAGCTGTTTTTT.

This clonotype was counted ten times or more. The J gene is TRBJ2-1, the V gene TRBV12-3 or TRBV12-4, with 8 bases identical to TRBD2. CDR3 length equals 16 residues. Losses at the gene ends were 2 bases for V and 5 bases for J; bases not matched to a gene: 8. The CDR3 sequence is CASSLRVGRVDNEQFF. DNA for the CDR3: TGTGCCAGCAGTTTAAGGGTCGGGAGGGTTGACAATGAGCAGTTCTTC.

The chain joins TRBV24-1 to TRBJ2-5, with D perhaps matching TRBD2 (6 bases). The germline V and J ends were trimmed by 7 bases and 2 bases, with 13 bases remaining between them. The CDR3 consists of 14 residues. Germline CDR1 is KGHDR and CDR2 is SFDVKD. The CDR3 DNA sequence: TGTGCCACCAGCGAGGGGCGGGGTCAAGAGACCCAGTACTTC. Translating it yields CATSEGRGQETQYF.

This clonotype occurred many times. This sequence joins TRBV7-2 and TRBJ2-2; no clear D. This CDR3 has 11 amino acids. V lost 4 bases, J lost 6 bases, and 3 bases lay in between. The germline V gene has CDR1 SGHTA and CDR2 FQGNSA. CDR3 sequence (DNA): TGTGCCAGCAGCTCGCCCGGGGAGCTGTTTTTT. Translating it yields CASSSPGELFF.

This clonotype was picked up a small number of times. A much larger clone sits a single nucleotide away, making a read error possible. This CDR3 is CASSPASSGYTF. The DNA for the CDR3 is TGTGCCAGCAGCCCGGCCTCCTCTGGCTACACCTTC. The rearrangement joins TRBV5-6 to TRBJ1-2; D is uncertain. V lost 4 bases to trimming and J lost 7 bases, with 11 bases between them. Per the germline V gene, CDR1 is SGHDT and CDR2 is YYEEEE. The CDR3 length is 12 residues.

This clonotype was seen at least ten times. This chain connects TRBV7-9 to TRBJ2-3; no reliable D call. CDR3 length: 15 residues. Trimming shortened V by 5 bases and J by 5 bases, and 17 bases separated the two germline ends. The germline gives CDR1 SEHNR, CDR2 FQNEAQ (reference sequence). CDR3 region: CASSQPTFEEDTQYF. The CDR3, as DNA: TGTGCCAGCAGCCAACCCACCTTCGAGGAAGATACGCAGTATTTT.

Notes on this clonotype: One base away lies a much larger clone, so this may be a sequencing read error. The CDR3 sequence is CASGYSGTDYEQYF. CDR3 sequence (DNA): TGTGCCAGCGGCTACTCCGGGACAGACTACGAGCAGTACTTC. V is TRBV3-1 and J is TRBJ2-7; 7 bases map to TRBD1. V lost 8 bases and J lost 3; bases outside the gene matches: 10. CDR3 length: 14 amino acids. Germline V gene data show CDR1 as LGHDT and CDR2 as YNNKEL (reference sequence).

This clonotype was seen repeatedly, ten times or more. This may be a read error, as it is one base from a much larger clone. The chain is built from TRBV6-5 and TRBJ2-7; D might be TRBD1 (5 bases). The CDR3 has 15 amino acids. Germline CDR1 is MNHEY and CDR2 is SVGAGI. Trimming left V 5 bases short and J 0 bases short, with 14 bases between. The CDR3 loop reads CASSPTGDNSYEQYF. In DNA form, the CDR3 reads TGTGCCAGCAGTCCAACAGGTGATAACTCCTACGAGCAGTACTTC.

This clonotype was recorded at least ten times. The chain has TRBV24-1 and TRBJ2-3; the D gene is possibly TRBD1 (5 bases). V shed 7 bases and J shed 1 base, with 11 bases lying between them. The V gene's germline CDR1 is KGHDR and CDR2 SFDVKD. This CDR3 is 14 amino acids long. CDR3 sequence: CATSQGPGTDTQYF. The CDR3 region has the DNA TGTGCCACCAGCCAGGGTCCCGGCACAGATACGCAGTATTTT.

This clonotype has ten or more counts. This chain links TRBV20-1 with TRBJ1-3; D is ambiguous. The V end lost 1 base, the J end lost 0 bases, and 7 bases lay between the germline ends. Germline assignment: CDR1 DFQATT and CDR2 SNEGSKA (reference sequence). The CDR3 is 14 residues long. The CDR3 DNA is TGCAGTGCTAGAGCGGACGGCTCTGGAAACACCATATATTTT. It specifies CSARADGSGNTIYF.